This T cell receptor (beta chain) was identified during a study of chemoradiotherapy in HPV16-positive cancers. Overall study: A couple of HPV16-positive patients' cells yielded candidate HPV-specific clones and common motifs. Overall study findings and caveats: Non-HPV-specific T cells did not expand in tumors during treatment, whereas candidate HPV-specific clones and E7-related motifs did. The functional HPV-specific definition rests on just a couple of HPV16-positive patients.

Repeated repertoire sampling spanned the course of chemoradiotherapy. Points on this clone: Its antigen is currently unknown.

This CDR3 has 16 amino acids. Looked up from germline, CDR1 is SGDLS and CDR2 is YYNGEE. Trimming cost V 0 bases and J 0 bases; bases outside gene matches: 5. Method: immunoSEQ multiplex PCR; TCRdb's copy keeps in-frame clones and lacks some. The table has roughly 16,000 clones, about four fifths seen once. This sequence was found in a human donor with HPV-associated anogenital cancer. The sample was taken from a patient who underwent chemoradiotherapy. V usage is TRBV9 and J usage is TRBJ2-7, with TRBD2 matching 8 bases. CDR3 nucleotide sequence: TGTGCCAGCAGCGTAGGGGGCGGGGGGCCCTCCTACGAGCAGTACTTC. This translates into CASSVGGGGPSYEQYF.